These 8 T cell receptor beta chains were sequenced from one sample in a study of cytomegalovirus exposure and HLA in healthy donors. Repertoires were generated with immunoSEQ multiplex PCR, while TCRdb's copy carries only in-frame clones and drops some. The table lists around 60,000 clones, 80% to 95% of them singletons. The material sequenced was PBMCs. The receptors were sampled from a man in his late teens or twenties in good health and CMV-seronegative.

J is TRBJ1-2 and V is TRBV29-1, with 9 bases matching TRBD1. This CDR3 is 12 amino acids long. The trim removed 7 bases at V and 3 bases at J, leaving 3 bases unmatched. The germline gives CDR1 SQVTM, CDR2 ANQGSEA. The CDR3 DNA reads TGCAGCGGAAGGACAGGGGACTATGGCTACACCTTC. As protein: CSGRTGDYGYTF.

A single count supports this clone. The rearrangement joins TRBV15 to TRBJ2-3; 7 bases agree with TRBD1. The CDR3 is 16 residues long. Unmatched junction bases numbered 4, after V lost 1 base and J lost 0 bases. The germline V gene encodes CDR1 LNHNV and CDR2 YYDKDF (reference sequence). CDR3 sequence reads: CATSRGGQSSTDTQYF. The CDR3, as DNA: TGTGCCACCAGCAGAGGGGGACAGTCTAGCACAGATACGCAGTATTTT.

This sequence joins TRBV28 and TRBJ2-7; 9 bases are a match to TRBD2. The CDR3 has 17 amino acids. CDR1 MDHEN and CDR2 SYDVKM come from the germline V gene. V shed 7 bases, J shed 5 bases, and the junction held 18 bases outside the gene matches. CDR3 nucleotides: TGTGCCAGCACCACCCCGGTACGGCGGGAGGGTTTGGACGAGCAGTACTTC. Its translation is CASTTPVRREGLDEQYF.

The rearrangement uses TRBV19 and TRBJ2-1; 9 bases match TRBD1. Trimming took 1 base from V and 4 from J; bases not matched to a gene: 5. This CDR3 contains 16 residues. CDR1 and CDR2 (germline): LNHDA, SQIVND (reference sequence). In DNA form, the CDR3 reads TGTGCCAGTAGTATAGGATCGACAGGGGGTTACAATGAGCAGTTCTTC. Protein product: CASSIGSTGGYNEQFF.

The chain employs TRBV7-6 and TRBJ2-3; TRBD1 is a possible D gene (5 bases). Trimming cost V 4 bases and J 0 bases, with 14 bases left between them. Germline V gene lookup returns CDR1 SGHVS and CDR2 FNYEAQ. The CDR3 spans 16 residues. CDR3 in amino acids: CASSSDSPISTDTQYF. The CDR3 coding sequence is TGTGCCAGCAGCTCAGACAGCCCAATTAGCACAGATACGCAGTATTTT. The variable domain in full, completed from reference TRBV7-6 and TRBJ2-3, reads GAGVSQSPRYKVTKRGQDVALRCDPISGHVSLYWYRQALGQGPEFLTYFNYEAQQDKSGLPNDRFSAERPEGSISTLTIQRTEQRDSAMYRCASSSDSPISTDTQYFGPGTRLTVL.

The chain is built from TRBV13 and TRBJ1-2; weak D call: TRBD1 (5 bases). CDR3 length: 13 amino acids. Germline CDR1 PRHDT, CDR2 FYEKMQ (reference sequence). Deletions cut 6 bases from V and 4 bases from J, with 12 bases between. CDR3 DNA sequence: TGTGCCAGCAGTCGACAGTCTCTCTATGGCTACACCTTC. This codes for CASSRQSLYGYTF.

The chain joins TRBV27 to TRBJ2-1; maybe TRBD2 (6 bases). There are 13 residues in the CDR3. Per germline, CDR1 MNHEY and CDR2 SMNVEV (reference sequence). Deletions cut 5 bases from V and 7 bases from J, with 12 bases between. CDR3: CASSVPGRNEQFF. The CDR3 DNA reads TGTGCCAGCAGTGTCCCGGGGAGGAATGAGCAGTTCTTC.

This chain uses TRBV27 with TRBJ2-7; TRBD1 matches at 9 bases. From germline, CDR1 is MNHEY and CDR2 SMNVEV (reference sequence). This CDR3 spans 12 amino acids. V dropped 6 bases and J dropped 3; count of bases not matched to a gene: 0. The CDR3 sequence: CASRDRGYEQYF. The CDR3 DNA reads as TGTGCCAGCAGGGACAGGGGCTACGAGCAGTACTTC.